Listed here are 21 T cell receptor beta chains from one sample, sequenced in a study of shared clonotypes between healthy human individuals. TCRdb's table, derived via immunoSEQ multiplex PCR, lists solely in-frame clones and lacks some. The top ten hold roughly 0.34% of the sample, which has some 2,500,000 clones, around 93% seen once. The sequencing sample was made of naive CD4+ T cells from PBMCs. Indicated subset: CD45RA+ positively selected. The receptors shown here come from a man aged 18 to 30 in good health. Some clones in this sample may be carry-over from other donors' samples.

The chain recombines TRBV4-1 with TRBJ1-1, with D possibly being TRBD1 (6 bases). V lost 10 bases, J lost 3 bases, and 15 bases lay in between. From germline, CDR1 is MGHRA and CDR2 YSYEKL. This CDR3 comprises 13 residues. The CDR3: CATATGGHTEAFF. The CDR3 coding sequence is TGCGCCACCGCGACAGGTGGGCACACTGAAGCTTTCTTT.

Concerning this clone: In the same sample, other DNA sequences code for this CDR3. This chain links TRBV5-1 with TRBJ1-4; D uncertain. Trimming cost V 2 bases and J 0 bases, with 8 bases left between them. From germline, CDR1 is SGHRS and CDR2 YFSETQ. The CDR3 has 15 residues. The CDR3 loop reads CASSLAAATNEKLFF. In DNA, the CDR3 is TGCGCCAGCAGCTTAGCAGCCGCAACTAATGAAAAACTGTTTTTT.

The V and J genes are TRBV14 and TRBJ2-1; 11 bases agree with TRBD2. Germline values: CDR1 SGHDN, CDR2 FVKESK. The CDR3 runs to 17 residues. Trimming removed 2 bases from V and 6 bases from J; junction bases left unmatched: 9. The CDR3, as DNA: TGTGCCAGCAGCCAACTAGCGGGGGGACCGGGGGTCAATGAGCAGTTCTTC. Encoded protein: CASSQLAGGPGVNEQFF.

Concerning this clone itself: Other DNA sequences of this sample code for an identical CDR3. The CDR3 DNA sequence: TGCAGTGCTAGTGGGGAGACCCAGTACTTC. Translating it yields CSASGETQYF. The V call is TRBV20-1, the J call TRBJ2-5; D is unclear. CDR1 DFQATT and CDR2 SNEGSKA come from the germline V gene (reference sequence). Trimming left V 3 bases short and J 5 bases short, with 4 bases between. The CDR3 contains 10 residues.

The chain employs TRBV18 and TRBJ2-4; 8 nucleotides agree with TRBD1. Germline CDR1 and CDR2: KGHSH and LQKENI. The CDR3 is 17 residues long. V shed 4 bases and J 9 bases; nucleotides not matched to a gene: 17. DNA of the CDR3: TGTGCCAGCTCACTCTCGACGCAGGGGGCAGGAGGTGTCATTCAGTACTTC. Its translation: CASSLSTQGAGGVIQYF.

About this clone: The identical CDR3 is also encoded by other nucleotide sequences in the sample. The chain joins TRBV5-1 to TRBJ2-7; 9 bases fit TRBD1. Germline loops: CDR1 SGHRS, CDR2 YFSETQ. The CDR3 spans 14 residues. Losses at the gene ends were 2 bases for V and 0 bases for J; bases not matched to a gene: 0. DNA for the CDR3: TGCGCCAGCAGCTTACAGGGGGCCTCCTACGAGCAGTACTTC. Translating gives CASSLQGASYEQYF.

V gene TRBV7-8 combines with J gene TRBJ1-3; D is unclear. CDR1 and CDR2 (germline): SGHVS, FQNEAQ. The CDR3 spans 19 residues. Trimming removed 3 bases at V and 0 bases at J, with 21 bases between. The CDR3 bases are TGTGCCAGCAGCTTCCAGTTCCCGGGATCCCACTACTCTGGAAACACCATATATTTT. This encodes CASSFQFPGSHYSGNTIYF. The full variable domain, rest sourced from reference TRBV7-8 and TRBJ1-3, is GAGVSQSPRYKVAKRGQDVALRCDPISGHVSLFWYQQALGQGPEFLTYFQNEAQLDKSGLPSDRFFAERPEGSVSTLKIQRTQQEDSAVYLCASSFQFPGSHYSGNTIYFGEGSWLTVV.

Of note for this clone: This sample also contains other DNA sequences that code for the same CDR3. The rearrangement joins TRBV9 to TRBJ1-4, with no clear D. Germline CDR1 reads SGDLS; CDR2 reads YYNGEE. The CDR3 totals 15 residues. Trimming took 0 bases from V and 3 from J, leaving 9 bases between them. CDR3 region: CASSVVGSPNEKLFF. For the CDR3, the DNA is TGTGCCAGCAGCGTAGTGGGCAGCCCTAATGAAAAACTGTTTTTT.

V and J are TRBV28 and TRBJ2-5; a possible D gene is TRBD2 (6 bases). The CDR3 is 13 amino acids. CDR1 and CDR2 from the germline V gene are MDHEN and SYDVKM. Trimming shortened V by 8 bases and J by 0 bases, and 10 bases separated the two germline ends. CDR3 nucleotide sequence: TGTGCCAGCGCGGAGGGTTACCAAGAGACCCAGTACTTC. Amino acid sequence: CASAEGYQETQYF.

The table lists this clone with a count of one. V is TRBV27 and J is TRBJ2-7; D could derive from TRBD1 or TRBD2 (5 bases each). CDR1 and CDR2 from the germline V gene are MNHEY and SMNVEV (reference sequence). This CDR3 contains 15 residues. Trimming took 6 bases from V and 2 from J, leaving 17 bases between them. The chain's CDR3 is CASSTPGAGAYEQYF. For the CDR3, the DNA is TGTGCCAGCAGCACCCCCGGGGCGGGTGCCTACGAGCAGTACTTC.

In regard to this clone: The junction departs from the called germline gene at one end, perhaps through a read error. The CDR3 is CASSEDGRLNF. For the CDR3, the DNA is TGTGCCAGCAGTGAAGATGGCAGGCTAAATTTT. The chain couples TRBV2 to TRBJ1-5; D gene ambiguous. This CDR3 comprises 11 residues. The germline gives CDR1 SNHLY, CDR2 FYNNEI.

This chain links TRBV19 with TRBJ2-2; D not resolved. Germline CDR1 reads LNHDA; CDR2 reads SQIVND (reference sequence). This CDR3 has 12 residues. V was trimmed by 0 bases and J by 4 bases, leaving 0 bases between them. Here the CDR3 DNA reads TGTGCCAGTAGTATAGACACCGGGGAGCTGTTTTTT. Protein product: CASSIDTGELFF.

The V call is TRBV29-1, the J call TRBJ1-1; a weak D match, TRBD1 (6 bases). V lost 0 bases to trimming and J lost 5 bases, with 13 bases between them. The CDR3 totals 14 residues. CDR1 is SQVTM, CDR2 ANQGSEA, per germline. The CDR3 loop is CSVEDPGAGTEAFF. The CDR3 DNA reads as TGCAGCGTTGAAGATCCGGGGGCGGGGACTGAAGCTTTCTTT.

This clone has more than one count but fewer than ten. The chain joins TRBV18 to TRBJ1-1, with 9 bases lining up with TRBD1. V lost 6 bases and J lost 1; bases outside the gene matches: 9. From germline, CDR1 is KGHSH and CDR2 LQKENI. CDR3 length: 16 residues. The CDR3 DNA reads TGTGCCAGCTCGCAGGGACAGGGCAAATCGAACACTGAAGCTTTCTTT. This encodes CASSQGQGKSNTEAFF.

The rearrangement links TRBV18 to TRBJ2-3; D unresolved. Germline V lookup: CDR1 KGHSH, CDR2 LQKENI. This CDR3 spans 16 amino acids. Trimming removed 4 bases at V and 1 base at J, with 15 bases between. The CDR3 loop is CASSLNLNAGTDTQYF. Written as DNA, the CDR3 is TGTGCCAGCTCACTTAATCTCAACGCAGGCACAGATACGCAGTATTTT.

This clone was recorded once. The chain has TRBV6-5 and TRBJ1-4, with 7 bases fitting TRBD1. CDR3 size: 14 residues. Germline lookup yields CDR1 MNHEY and CDR2 SVGAGI. V lost 9 bases, J lost 8 bases, and 12 bases stayed unmatched. The CDR3 is CASMNRGSGEKLFF. The CDR3, as DNA: TGTGCCAGTATGAACAGGGGCAGTGGAGAAAAACTGTTTTTT.

This chain links TRBV5-4 with TRBJ2-1, with a possible D match to TRBD2 (6 bases). With 4 bases removed from V and 8 bases from J, the gap between germline ends came to 13 bases. CDR3 length: 13 amino acids. CDR1 SGHNT and CDR2 YYREEE come from the germline V gene (reference sequence). The CDR3 loop is CASSGDSGDEQFF. The DNA of the CDR3 is TGTGCCAGCAGCGGGGACTCCGGAGATGAGCAGTTCTTC.

The chain joins TRBV7-8 to TRBJ1-5, with D possibly being TRBD1 (5 bases). Trimming pared 5 bases from V and 9 bases from J, leaving 17 bases between. The germline CDR1 and CDR2 sequences are SGHVS and FQNEAQ. This CDR3 contains 14 residues. Here the CDR3 DNA reads TGTGCCAGCAGCAGGTCCAGGGTCTTCGGGCCCCAGCATTTT. Its translation: CASSRSRVFGPQHF.

The V and J genes are TRBV29-1 and TRBJ2-7; 7 bases line up with TRBD1. Losses at the gene ends were 4 bases for V and 3 bases for J; bases not matched to a gene: 6. Germline CDR1 reads SQVTM; CDR2 reads ANQGSEA. CDR3 size: 13 residues. CDR3 residues: CSVGPAGGYEQYF. In DNA, the CDR3 is TGCAGCGTTGGGCCCGCAGGGGGCTACGAGCAGTACTTC.

The chain has TRBV7-2 and TRBJ1-1; 8 positions agree with TRBD1. Unmatched junction bases numbered 4, after V lost 3 bases and J lost 4 bases. Germline V gene lookup returns CDR1 SGHTA and CDR2 FQGNSA. This CDR3 spans 14 amino acids. The CDR3 region has the DNA TGTGCCAGCAGCTTTAGACAGGGGATCACTGAAGCTTTCTTT. It is translated as CASSFRQGITEAFF.

This clone was seen just once. The V gene is TRBV27, the J gene TRBJ2-5, with a possible D match to TRBD1 (5 bases). V was shortened by 6 bases and J by 1 base, with 15 bases between the two germline ends. Germline CDR1 is MNHEY and CDR2 is SMNVEV (reference sequence). The CDR3 runs 15 residues. CDR3 nucleotides: TGTGCCAGCAGGGATCAAGGGGTCCCCCAAGAGACCCAGTACTTC. It specifies CASRDQGVPQETQYF.